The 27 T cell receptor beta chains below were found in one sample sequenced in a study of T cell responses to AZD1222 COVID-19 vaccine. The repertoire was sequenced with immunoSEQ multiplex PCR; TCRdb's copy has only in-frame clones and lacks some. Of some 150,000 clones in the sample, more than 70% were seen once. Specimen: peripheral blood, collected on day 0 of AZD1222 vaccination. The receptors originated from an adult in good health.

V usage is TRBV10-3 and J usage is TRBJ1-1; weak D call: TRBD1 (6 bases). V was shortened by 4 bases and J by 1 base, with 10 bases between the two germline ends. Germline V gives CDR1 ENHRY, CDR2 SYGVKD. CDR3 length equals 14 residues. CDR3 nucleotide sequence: TGTGCCATCAGTGCGGTAGGGGGGAACACTGAAGCTTTCTTT. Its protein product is CAISAVGGNTEAFF.

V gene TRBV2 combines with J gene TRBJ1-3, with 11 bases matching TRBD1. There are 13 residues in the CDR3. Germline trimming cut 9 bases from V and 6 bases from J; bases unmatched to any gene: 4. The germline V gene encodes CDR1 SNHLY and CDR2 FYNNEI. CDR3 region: CASGQGASNTIYF. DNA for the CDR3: TGTGCCAGTGGACAGGGGGCATCAAACACCATATATTTT.

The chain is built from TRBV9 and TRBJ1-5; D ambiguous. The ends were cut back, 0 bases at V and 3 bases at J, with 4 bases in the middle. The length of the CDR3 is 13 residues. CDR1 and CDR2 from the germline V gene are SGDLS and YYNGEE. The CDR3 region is CASSVGDNQPQHF. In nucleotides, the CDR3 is TGTGCCAGCAGCGTAGGGGACAATCAGCCCCAGCATTTT.

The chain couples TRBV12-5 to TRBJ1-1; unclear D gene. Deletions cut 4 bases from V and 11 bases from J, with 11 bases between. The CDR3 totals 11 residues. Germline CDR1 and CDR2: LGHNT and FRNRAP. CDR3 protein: CASGSGPSAFF. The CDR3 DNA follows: TGTGCTAGTGGTTCCGGGCCTAGTGCTTTCTTT. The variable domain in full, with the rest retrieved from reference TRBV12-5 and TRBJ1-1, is DARVTQTPRHKVTEMGQEVTMRCQPILGHNTVFWYRQTMMQGLELLAYFRNRAPLDDSGMPKDRFSAEMPDATLATLKIQPSEPRDSAVYFCASGSGPSAFFGQGTRLTVV.

The CDR3 DNA is TGTGCCAGCAGTTTCCAGGGTAGCTATGGCTACACCTTC. It yields the protein CASSFQGSYGYTF. V and J are TRBV12-3 or TRBV12-4 and TRBJ1-2; tentative D call: TRBD1 (5 bases). Trimming shortened V by 3 bases and J by 4 bases, and 9 bases separated the two germline ends. This CDR3 region has 13 residues.

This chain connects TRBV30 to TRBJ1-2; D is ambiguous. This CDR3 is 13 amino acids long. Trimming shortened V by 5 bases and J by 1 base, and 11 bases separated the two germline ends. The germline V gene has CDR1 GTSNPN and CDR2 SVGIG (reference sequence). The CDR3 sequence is CAWYSQHNYGYTF. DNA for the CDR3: TGTGCCTGGTATTCACAGCATAACTATGGCTACACCTTC.

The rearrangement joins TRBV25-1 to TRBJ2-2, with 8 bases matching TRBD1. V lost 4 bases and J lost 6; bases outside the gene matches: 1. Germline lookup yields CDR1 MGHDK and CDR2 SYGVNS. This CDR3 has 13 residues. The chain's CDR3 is CASSGTGSGELFF. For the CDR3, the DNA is TGTGCCAGCAGTGGGACAGGGTCCGGGGAGCTGTTTTTT.

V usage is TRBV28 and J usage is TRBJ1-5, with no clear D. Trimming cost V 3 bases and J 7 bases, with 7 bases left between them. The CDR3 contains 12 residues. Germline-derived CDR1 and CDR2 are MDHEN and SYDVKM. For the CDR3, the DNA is TGTGCCAGCAGTTTTTCTCGGCAGCCCCAGCATTTT. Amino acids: CASSFSRQPQHF. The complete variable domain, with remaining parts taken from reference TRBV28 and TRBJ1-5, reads DVKVTQSSRYLVKRTGEKVFLECVQDMDHENMFWYRQDPGLGLRLIYFSYDVKMKEKGDIPEGYSVSREKKERFSLILESASTNQTSMYLCASSFSRQPQHFGDGTRLSIL.

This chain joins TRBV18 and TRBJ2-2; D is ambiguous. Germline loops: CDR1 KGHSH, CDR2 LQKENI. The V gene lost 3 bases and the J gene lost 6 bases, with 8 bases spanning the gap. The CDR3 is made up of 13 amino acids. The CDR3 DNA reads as TGTGCCAGCTCACCTGAGAGCGCCGGGGAGCTGTTTTTT. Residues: CASSPESAGELFF.

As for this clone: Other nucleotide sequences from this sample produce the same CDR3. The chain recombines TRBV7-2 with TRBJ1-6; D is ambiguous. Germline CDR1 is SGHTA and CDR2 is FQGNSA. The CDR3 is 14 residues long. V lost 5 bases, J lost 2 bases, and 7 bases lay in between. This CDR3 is CASSLGPYNSPLHF. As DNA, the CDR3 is TGTGCCAGCAGCCTCGGTCCCTATAATTCACCCCTCCACTTT. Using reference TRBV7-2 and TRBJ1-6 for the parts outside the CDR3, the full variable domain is GAGVSQSPSNKVTEKGKDVELRCDPISGHTALYWYRQSLGQGLEFLIYFQGNSAPDKSGLPSDRFSAERTGGSVSTLTIQRTQQEDSAVYLCASSLGPYNSPLHFGNGTRLTVT.

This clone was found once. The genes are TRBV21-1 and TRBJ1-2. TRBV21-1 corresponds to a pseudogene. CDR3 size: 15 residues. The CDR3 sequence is CASSKVGGANYGYTF. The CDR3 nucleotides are TGTGCCAGCAGCAAAGTCGGCGGAGCTAACTATGGCTACACCTTC.

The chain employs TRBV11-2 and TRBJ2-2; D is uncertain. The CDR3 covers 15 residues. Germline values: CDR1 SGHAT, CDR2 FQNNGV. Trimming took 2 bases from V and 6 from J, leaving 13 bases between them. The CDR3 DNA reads TGTGCCAGCAGCTTACTTAGTGCTAAGGCCGGGGAGCTGTTTTTT. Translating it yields CASSLLSAKAGELFF.

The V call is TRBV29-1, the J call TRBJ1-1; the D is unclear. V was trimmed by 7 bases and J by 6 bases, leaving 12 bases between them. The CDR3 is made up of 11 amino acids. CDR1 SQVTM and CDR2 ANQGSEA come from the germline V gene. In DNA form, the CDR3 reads TGCAGCGGAAAAGAAGTTTCTGAAGCTTTCTTT. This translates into CSGKEVSEAFF.

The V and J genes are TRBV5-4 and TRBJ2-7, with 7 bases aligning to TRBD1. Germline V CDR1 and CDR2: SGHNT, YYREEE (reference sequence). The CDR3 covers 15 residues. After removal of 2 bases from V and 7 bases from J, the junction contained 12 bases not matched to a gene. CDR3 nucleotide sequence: TGTGCCAGCAGCTTATCCCTGACAGGGAGTACTGAGCAGTACTTC. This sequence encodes CASSLSLTGSTEQYF.

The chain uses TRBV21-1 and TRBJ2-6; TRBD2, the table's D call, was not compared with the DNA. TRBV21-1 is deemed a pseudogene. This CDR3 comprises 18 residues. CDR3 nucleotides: TGTGCCAGACCTAAATACAGCGAGGGCTTTTCTGGGGCCAACGTCCTGACTTTC. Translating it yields CARPKYSEGFSGANVLTF.

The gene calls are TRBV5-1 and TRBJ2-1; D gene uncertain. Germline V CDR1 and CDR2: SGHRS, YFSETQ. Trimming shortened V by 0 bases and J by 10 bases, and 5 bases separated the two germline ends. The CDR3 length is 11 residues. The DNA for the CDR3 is TGCGCCAGCAGCTTGGGTTGGGAGCAGTTCTTC. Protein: CASSLGWEQFF.

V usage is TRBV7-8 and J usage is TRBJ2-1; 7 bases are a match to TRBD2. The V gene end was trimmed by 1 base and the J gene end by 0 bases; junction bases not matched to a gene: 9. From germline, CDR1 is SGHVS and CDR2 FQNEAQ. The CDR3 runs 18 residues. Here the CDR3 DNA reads TGTGCCAGCAGCTTAGTCCATTTTGGCGGGAGCTCCTACAATGAGCAGTTCTTC. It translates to CASSLVHFGGSSYNEQFF.

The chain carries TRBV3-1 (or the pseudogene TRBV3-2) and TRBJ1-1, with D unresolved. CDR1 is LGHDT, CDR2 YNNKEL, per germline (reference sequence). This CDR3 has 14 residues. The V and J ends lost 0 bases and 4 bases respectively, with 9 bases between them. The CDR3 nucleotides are TGTGCCAGCAGCCAAGATCTTGTCTCCACTGAAGCTTTCTTT. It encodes CASSQDLVSTEAFF.

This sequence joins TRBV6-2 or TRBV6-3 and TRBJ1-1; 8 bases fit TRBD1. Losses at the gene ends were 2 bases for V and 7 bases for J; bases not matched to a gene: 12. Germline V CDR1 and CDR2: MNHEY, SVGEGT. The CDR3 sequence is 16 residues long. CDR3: CASSYGTGGIGVEAFF. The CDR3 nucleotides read TGTGCCAGCAGTTACGGTACAGGGGGGATCGGGGTTGAAGCTTTCTTT.

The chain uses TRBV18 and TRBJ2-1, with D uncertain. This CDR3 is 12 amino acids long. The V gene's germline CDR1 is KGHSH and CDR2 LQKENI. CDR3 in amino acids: CKRWGWVNEQFF. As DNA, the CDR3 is TGTAAAAGGTGGGGTTGGGTCAATGAGCAGTTCTTC.

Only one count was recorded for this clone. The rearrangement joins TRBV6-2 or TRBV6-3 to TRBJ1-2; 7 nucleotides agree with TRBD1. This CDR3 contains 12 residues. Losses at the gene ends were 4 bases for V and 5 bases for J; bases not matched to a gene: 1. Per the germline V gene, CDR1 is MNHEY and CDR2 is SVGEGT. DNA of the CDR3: TGTGCCAGCAGTTCGGGACAGTATGGCTACACCTTC. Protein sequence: CASSSGQYGYTF.

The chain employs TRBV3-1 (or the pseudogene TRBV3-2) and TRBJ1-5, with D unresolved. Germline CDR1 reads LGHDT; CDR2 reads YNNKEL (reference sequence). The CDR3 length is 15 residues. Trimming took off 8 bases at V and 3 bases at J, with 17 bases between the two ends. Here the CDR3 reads CASSQTAGNNQPQHF. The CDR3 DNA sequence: TGTGCCAGCTCCCAAACTGCAGGAAACAATCAGCCCCAGCATTTT.

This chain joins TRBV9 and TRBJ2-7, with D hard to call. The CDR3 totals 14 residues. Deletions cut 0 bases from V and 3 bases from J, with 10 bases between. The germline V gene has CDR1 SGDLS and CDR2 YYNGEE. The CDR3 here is CASSVAGGDYEQYF. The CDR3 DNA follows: TGTGCCAGCAGCGTAGCTGGCGGCGACTACGAGCAGTACTTC.

CDR3 sequence: CASSHAWAANTEAFF. The CDR3 DNA reads as TGCGCCAGCAGCCATGCCTGGGCTGCGAACACTGAAGCTTTCTTT. The chain has TRBV4-3 and TRBJ1-1; no definite D call. Germline V CDR1 and CDR2: LGHNA, YSLEER. CDR3 size: 15 residues. V was shortened by 3 bases and J by 1 base, with 12 bases between the two germline ends.

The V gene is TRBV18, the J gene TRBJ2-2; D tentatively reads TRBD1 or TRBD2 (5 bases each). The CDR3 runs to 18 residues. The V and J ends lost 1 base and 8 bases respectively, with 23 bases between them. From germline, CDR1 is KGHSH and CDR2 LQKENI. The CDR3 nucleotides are TGTGCCAGCTCACCACTTACCACTTTTCGCAGGGAGTCTGGGGAGCTGTTTTTT. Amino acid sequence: CASSPLTTFRRESGELFF.

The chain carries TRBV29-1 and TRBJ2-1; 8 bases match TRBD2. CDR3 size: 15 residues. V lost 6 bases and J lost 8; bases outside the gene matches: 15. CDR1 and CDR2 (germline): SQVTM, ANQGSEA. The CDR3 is CSVRVWREVLDEQFF. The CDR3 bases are TGCAGCGTGCGTGTCTGGCGGGAGGTCTTAGATGAGCAGTTCTTC.

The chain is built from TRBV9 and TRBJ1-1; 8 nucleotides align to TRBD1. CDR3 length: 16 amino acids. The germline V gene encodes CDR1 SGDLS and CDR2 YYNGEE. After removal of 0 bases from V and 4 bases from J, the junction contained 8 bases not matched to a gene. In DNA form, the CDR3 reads TGTGCCAGCAGCGTAGAGGGACAGGATGTGGGCACTGAAGCTTTCTTT. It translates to CASSVEGQDVGTEAFF.